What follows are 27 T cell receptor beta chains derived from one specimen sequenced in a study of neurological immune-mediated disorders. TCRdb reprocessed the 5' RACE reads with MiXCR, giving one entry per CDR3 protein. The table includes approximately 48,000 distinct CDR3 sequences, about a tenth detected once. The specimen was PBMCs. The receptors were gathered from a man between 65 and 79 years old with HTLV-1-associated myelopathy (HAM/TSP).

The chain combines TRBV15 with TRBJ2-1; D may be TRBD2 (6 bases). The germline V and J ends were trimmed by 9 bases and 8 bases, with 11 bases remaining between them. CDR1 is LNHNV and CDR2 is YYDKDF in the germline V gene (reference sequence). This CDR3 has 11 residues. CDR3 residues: CATRRVDEQFF. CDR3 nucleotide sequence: TGTGCCACTAGGAGGGTGGATGAGCAGTTCTTC.

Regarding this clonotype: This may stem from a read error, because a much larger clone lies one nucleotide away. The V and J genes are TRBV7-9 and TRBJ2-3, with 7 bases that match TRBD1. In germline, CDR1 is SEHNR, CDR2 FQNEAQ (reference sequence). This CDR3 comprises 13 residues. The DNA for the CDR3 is TGTGCCAGCAGCTGGGACAGCACAGATACGCGGTATTTT. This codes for CASSWDSTDTRYF.

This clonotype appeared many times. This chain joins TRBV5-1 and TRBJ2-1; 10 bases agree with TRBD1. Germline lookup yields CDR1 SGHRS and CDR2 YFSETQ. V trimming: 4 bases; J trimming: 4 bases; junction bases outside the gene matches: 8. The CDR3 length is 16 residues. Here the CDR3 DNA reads TGCGCCAGCAGCAATCCCGGGACAGGGGTATACAATGAGCAGTTCTTC. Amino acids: CASSNPGTGVYNEQFF. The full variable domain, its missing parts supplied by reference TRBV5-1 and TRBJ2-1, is KAGVTQTPRYLIKTRGQQVTLSCSPISGHRSVSWYQQTPGQGLQFLFEYFSETQRNKGNFPGRFSGRQFSNSRSEMNVSTLELGDSALYLCASSNPGTGVYNEQFFGPGTRLTVL.

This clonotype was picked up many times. CDR3 nucleotides: TGCGCCAGCAGCTCACGACAAGGTTGGTACGAGCAGTACTTC. This encodes CASSSRQGWYEQYF. This rearrangement joins TRBV5-1 to TRBJ2-7, with D unclear. Germline assignment: CDR1 SGHRS and CDR2 YFSETQ. The CDR3 extends over 14 amino acids. V was shortened by 3 bases and J by 4 bases, with 14 bases between the two germline ends.

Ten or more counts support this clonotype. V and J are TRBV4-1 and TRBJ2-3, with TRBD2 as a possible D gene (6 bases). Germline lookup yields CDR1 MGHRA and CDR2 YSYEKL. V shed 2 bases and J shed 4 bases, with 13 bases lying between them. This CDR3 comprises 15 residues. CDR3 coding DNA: TGCGCCAGCAGCCAATTGGGCGGGAAAGCAGATACGCAGTATTTT. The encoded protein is CASSQLGGKADTQYF.

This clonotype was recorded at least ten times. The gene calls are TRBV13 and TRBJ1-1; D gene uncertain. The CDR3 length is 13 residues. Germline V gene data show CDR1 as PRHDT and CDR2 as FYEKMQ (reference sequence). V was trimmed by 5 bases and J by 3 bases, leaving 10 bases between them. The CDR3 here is CASSRRTHTEAFF. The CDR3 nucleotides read TGTGCCAGCAGCCGACGGACGCACACTGAAGCTTTCTTT.

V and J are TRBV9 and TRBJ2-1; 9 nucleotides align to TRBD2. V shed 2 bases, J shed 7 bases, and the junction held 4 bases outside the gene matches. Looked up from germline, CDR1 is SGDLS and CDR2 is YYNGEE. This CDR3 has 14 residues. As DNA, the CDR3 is TGTGCCAGCAGCGTTGGCGGGGGGGTGAATGAGCAGTTCTTC. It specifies CASSVGGGVNEQFF.

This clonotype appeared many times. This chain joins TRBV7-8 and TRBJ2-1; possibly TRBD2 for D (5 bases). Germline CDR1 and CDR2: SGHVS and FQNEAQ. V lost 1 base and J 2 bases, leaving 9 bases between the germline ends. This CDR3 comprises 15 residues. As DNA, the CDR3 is TGTGCCAGCAGCTTAGAGGGAGCGCCCTACAATGAGCAGTTCTTC. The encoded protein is CASSLEGAPYNEQFF. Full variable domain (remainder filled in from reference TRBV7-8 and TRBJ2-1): GAGVSQSPRYKVAKRGQDVALRCDPISGHVSLFWYQQALGQGPEFLTYFQNEAQLDKSGLPSDRFFAERPEGSVSTLKIQRTQQEDSAVYLCASSLEGAPYNEQFFGPGTRLTVL.

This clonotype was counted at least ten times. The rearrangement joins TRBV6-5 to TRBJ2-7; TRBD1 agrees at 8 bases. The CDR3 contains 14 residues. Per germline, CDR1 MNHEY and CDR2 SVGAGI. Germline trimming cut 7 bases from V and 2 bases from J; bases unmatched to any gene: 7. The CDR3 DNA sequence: TGTGCCAGCACCCGCGGGACAGGTACCTACGAGCAGTACTTC. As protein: CASTRGTGTYEQYF.

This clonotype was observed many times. In DNA form, the CDR3 reads TGTGCCAGCAGCGGCCGCAGGATCAACGAGCAGTACTTC. Encoded protein: CASSGRRINEQYF. This rearrangement joins TRBV21-1 to TRBJ2-7. TRBV21-1 is annotated as a pseudogene. The CDR3 totals 13 residues.

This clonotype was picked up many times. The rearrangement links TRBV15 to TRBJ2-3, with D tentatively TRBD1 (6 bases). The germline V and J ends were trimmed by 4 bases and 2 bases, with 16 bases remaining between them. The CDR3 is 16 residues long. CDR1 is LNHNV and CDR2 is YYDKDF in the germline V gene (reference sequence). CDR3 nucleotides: TGTGCCACCAGCACCCGGGACAAAGGGGTCACAGATACGCAGTATTTT. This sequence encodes CATSTRDKGVTDTQYF.

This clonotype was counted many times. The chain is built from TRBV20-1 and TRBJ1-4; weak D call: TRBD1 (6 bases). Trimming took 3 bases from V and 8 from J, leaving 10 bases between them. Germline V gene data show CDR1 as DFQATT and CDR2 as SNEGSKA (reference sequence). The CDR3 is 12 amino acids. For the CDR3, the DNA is TGCAGTGCTAGCCCTCAGGGGGAAAAACTGTTTTTT. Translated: CSASPQGEKLFF.

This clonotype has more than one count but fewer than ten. The CDR3 spells CASSLRTRGTEAFF. The CDR3 region has the DNA TGTGCCAGCAGTTTGAGGACACGGGGCACTGAAGCTTTCTTT. J is TRBJ1-1 and V is TRBV12-3 or TRBV12-4; maybe TRBD1 (5 bases). The V gene lost 3 bases and the J gene lost 4 bases, with 12 bases spanning the gap. CDR3 length equals 14 residues.

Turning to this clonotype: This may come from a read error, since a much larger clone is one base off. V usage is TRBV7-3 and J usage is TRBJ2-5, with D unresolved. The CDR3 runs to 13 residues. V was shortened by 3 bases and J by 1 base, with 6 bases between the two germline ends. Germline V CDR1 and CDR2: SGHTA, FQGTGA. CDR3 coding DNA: TGTGCCAGCAGCTTTTCCTGCCAAGAGACCCAGTACTTC. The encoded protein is CASSFSCQETQYF.

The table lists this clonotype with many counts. CDR3 sequence: CSALRAGVGADTQYF. The CDR3 region has the DNA TGCAGTGCCCTCCGAGCGGGAGTGGGGGCAGATACGCAGTATTTT. The chain couples TRBV20-1 to TRBJ2-3; 8 bases fit TRBD2. The junction had 12 bases not matched to a gene; V was cut back by 6 bases and J by 4 bases. Germline loops: CDR1 DFQATT, CDR2 SNEGSKA (reference sequence). This CDR3 spans 15 amino acids.

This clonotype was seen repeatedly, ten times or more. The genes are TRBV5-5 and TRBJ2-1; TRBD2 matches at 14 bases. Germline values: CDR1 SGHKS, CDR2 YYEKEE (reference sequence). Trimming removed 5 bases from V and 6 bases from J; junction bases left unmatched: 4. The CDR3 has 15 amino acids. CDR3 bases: TGTGCCAGCAGACCGGGACTAGCGGGAGCCAATGAGCAGTTCTTC. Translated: CASRPGLAGANEQFF.

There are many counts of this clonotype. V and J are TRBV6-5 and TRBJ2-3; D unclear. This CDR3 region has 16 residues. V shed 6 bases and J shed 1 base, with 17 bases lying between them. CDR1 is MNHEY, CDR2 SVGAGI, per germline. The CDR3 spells CASRPRLGVGTDTQYF. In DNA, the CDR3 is TGTGCCAGCAGGCCCCGATTGGGCGTCGGCACAGATACGCAGTATTTT.

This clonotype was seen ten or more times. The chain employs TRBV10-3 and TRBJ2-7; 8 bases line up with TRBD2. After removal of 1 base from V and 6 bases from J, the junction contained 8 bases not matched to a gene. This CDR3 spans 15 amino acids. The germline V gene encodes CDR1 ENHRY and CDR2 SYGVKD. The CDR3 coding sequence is TGTGCCATCAGTGAGTTTAGCGGGGAGAAGGGCGAGCAGTACTTC. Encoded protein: CAISEFSGEKGEQYF.

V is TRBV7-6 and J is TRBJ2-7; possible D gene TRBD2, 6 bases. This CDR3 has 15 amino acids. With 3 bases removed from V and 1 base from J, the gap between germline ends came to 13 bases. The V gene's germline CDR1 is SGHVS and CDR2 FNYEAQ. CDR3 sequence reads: CASSLNTGVSYEQYF. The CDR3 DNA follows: TGTGCCAGCAGCTTGAACACGGGAGTGTCCTACGAGCAGTACTTC.

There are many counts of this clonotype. The CDR3 spells CAINRVKGGAEQYF. CDR3 sequence (DNA): TGTGCCATCAACCGGGTAAAAGGGGGGGCCGAGCAGTACTTC. This chain uses TRBV10-3 with TRBJ2-7; D perhaps matches TRBD2 (7 bases). Germline V CDR1 and CDR2: ENHRY, SYGVKD. Between the trimmed V and J ends, which lost 7 bases and 6 bases, there was a span of 19 bases. The CDR3 is 14 residues long.

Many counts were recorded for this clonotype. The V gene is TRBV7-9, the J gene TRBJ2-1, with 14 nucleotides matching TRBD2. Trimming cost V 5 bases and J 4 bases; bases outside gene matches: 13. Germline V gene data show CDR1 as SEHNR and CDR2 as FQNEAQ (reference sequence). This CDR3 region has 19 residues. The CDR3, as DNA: TGTGCCAGCAGCCCTCACAGACTAGCGGGAGGGATCCGGTACAATGAGCAGTTCTTC. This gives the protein CASSPHRLAGGIRYNEQFF.

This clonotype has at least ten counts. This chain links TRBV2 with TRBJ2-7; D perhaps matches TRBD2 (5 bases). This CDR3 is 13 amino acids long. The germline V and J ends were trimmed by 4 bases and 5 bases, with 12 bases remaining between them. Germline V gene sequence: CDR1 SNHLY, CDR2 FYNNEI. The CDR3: CASSGLAENEQYF. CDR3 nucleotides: TGTGCCAGCAGTGGGCTAGCAGAAAACGAGCAGTACTTC. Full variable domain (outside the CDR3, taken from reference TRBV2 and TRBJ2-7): EPEVTQTPSHQVTQMGQEVILRCVPISNHLYFYWYRQILGQKVEFLVSFYNNEISEKSEIFDDQFSVERPDGSNFTLKIRSTKLEDSAMYFCASSGLAENEQYFGPGTRLTVT.

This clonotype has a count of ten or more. The CDR3 is CSASSGGRINEQFF. CDR3 bases: TGCAGTGCTAGCTCTGGCGGGAGAATCAATGAGCAGTTCTTC. V is TRBV20-1 and J is TRBJ2-1; 7 bases align to TRBD2. Trimming removed 3 bases from V and 6 bases from J; junction bases left unmatched: 8. The CDR3 totals 14 residues. Germline V gives CDR1 DFQATT, CDR2 SNEGSKA (reference sequence).

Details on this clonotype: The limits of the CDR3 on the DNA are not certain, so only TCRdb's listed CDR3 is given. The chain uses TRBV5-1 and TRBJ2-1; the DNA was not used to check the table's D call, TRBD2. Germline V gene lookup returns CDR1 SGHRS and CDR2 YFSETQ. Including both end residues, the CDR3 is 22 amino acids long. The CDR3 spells CASSFYICSARDGRSSYNEQFF.

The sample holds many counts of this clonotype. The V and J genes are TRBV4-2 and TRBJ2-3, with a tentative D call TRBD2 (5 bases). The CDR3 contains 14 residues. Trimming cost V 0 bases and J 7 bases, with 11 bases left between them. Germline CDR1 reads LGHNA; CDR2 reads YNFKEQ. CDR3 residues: CASSQERPGNTQYF. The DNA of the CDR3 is TGTGCCAGCAGCCAAGAGCGGCCGGGAAATACGCAGTATTTT.

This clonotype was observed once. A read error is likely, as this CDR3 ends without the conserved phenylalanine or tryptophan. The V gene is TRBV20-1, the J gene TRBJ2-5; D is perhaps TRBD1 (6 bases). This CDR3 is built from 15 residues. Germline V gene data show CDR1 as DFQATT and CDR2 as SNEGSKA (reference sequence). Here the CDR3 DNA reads TGCAGTGCTCAACAACAGGGTCGGGACCAAGAGACTCAGTACGTC. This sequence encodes CSAQQQGRDQETQYV.

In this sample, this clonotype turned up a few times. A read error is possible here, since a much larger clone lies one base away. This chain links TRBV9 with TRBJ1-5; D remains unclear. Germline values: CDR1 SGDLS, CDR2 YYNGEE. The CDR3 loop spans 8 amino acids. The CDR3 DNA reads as TGTGCCAGCAGCGGAGTACGTTTT. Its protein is CASSGVRF.